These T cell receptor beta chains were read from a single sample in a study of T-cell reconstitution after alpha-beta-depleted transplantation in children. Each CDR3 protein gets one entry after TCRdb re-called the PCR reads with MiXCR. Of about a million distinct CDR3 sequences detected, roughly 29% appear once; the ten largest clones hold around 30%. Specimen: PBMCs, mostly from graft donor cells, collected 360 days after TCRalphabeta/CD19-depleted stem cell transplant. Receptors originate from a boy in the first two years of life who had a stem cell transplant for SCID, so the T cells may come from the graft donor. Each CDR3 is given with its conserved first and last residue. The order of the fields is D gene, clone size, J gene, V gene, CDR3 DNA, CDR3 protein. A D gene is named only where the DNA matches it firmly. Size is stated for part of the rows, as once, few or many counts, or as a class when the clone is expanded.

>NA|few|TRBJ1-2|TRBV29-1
TGCAGCGTTTTGCTGGGCTCGGCCTATGGCTACACCTTC
CSVLLGSAYGYTF
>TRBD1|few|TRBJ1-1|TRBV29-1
TGCAGCGTTGACCGGGCAGGGGGCCTAGATAGTTACACTGAAGCTTTCTTT
CSVDRAGGLDSYTEAFF
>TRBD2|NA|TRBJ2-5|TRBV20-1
TGCAGTGCTAGTATGGGCGGGGGGCCTCTGGAGACCCAGTACTTC
CSASMGGGPLETQYF
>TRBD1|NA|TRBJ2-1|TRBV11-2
TGTGCCAGCAGTCGATACCCGGGACAGGGTCCGTACTACTCCTACAATGAGCAGTTCTTC
CASSRYPGQGPYYSYNEQFF
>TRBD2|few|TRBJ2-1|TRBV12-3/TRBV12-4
TGTGCCAGCAGTCCCCAGCGGGGTCTCTACAATGAGCAGTTCTTC
CASSPQRGLYNEQFF
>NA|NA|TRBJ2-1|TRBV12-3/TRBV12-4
TGTGCCAGCACTATAGGGGTAATCAATGAGCAGTTCTTC
CASTIGVINEQFF
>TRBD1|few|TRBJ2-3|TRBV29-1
TGCAGCGGAGGGACAGGGCCCGGCACACCTACGCAGTATTTT
CSGGTGPGTPTQYF
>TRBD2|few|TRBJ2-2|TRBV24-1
TGTGCCACCAGTGGCGGACTAGCGGATACCGGGGAGCTGTTTTTT
CATSGGLADTGELFF
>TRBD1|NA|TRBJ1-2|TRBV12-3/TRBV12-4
TGTGCCAGCATATTGACAGGGGCCGCCGGCTACACCTTC
CASILTGAAGYTF
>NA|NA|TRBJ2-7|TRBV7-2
TGTGCCAGCAAACCCGCAGGAGACCTCCCGGGGGAGCAGTACTTC
CASKPAGDLPGEQYF
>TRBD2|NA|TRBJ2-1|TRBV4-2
TGTGCCAGCAGCCAAGATCAGGCTGAGGCGGGGGACTCCTACAATGAGCAGTTCTTC
CASSQDQAEAGDSYNEQFF
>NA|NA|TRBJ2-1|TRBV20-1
TGCAGTGCTTACAGAACAGGGGGGGCGAGGTACAATGAGCAGTTCTTC
CSAYRTGGARYNEQFF
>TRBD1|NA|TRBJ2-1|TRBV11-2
TGTGCCAGCAGCAGAAAGACAGGGCTTGCCTACAATGAGCAGTTCTTC
CASSRKTGLAYNEQFF
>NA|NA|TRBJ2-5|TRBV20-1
TGCAGTGCTAGAGGGTTCGGTAGGGAGACCCAGTACTTC
CSARGFGRETQYF
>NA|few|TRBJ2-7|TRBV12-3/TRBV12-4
TGTGCCAGCAGTTGGCCAAAGGGCCCCCTAGACGAGCAGTACTTC
CASSWPKGPLDEQYF
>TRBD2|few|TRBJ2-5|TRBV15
TGTGCCACCGGGGCGGGGGAAAAGCCTCAAGAGACCCAGTACTTC
CATGAGEKPQETQYF
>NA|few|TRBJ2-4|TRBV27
TGTGCCAGCAGTTTATACGGGGGAGGCAAAAACATTCAGTACTTC
CASSLYGGGKNIQYF
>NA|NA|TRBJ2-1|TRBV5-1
TGCGCCAGCAGCGTGGGGGGGCCGGGTTACAATGAGCAGTTCTTC
CASSVGGPGYNEQFF
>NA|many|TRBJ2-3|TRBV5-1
TGCGCCAGCAGCTTCTCGGAGGATACGCAGTATTTT
CASSFSEDTQYF
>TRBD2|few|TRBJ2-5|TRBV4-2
TGTGCCAGCAGCCCCTCCTACCGACTAGCGGGGGGGCAAGAGACCCAGTACTTC
CASSPSYRLAGGQETQYF
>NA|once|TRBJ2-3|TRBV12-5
TGTGCTAGTGGTTTAGCACAGACGAAAGATACGCAGTATTTT
CASGLAQTKDTQYF
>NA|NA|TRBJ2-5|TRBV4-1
TGCGCCAGCAGCGAAAGGGGGGTCAGGGAGACCCAGTACTTC
CASSERGVRETQYF
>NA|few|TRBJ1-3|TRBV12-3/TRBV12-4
TGTGCCAGCAGTCCCGGTCCCAGCCTACCCTCTGGAAACACCATATATTTT
CASSPGPSLPSGNTIYF
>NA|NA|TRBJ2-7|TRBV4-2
TGTGCCAGCAGCCAAGACCCGGTCCTTTCCTACGAGCAGTACTTC
CASSQDPVLSYEQYF
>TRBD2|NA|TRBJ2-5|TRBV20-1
TGCAGTGCTAGAGATTGGGGACTAGCACAAGAGACCCAGTACTTC
CSARDWGLAQETQYF
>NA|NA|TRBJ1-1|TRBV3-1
TGTGCCAGCAGCCGCCTCATGGGTGAAGCTTTCTTT
CASSRLMGEAFF
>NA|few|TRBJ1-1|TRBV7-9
TGTGCCAGCAGTCGGGACGCCCTCATGAACACTGAAGCTTTCTTT
CASSRDALMNTEAFF
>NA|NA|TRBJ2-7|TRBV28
TGTGCCACCGGATGGCACGCTACCTCCTACGAGCAGTACTTC
CATGWHATSYEQYF
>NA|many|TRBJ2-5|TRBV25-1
TGTGCCAGCAGCGAAGGGGCCGATCCGGGATGGGAGACCCAGTACTTC
CASSEGADPGWETQYF
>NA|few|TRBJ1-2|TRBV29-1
TGCAGCGTTGATCAGACAGTAGCTAACTATGGCTACACCTTC
CSVDQTVANYGYTF
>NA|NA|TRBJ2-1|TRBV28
TGTGCCAGCAGTTTCCTTGACAGGAGCTACAATGAGCAGTTCTTC
CASSFLDRSYNEQFF
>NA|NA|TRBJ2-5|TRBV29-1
TGCAGCGTTGGTTCCCGACGAAGTCAAGAGACCCAGTACTTC
CSVGSRRSQETQYF
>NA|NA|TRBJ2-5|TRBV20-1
TGCAGTGCTAGCGGCAGGTGGGGAGTCAGCCAAGAGACCCAGTACTTC
CSASGRWGVSQETQYF
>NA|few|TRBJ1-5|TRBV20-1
TGCGCCACCGCTCCAGGGGATCTTGGCAATCAGCCCCAGCATTTT
CATAPGDLGNQPQHF
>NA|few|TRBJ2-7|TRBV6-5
TGTGCCAGCAGTTACTCAGTCAGGCGGACAGTCTCCTACGAGCAGTACTTC
CASSYSVRRTVSYEQYF
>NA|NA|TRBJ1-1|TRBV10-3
TGTGCCATCAGCCCCCTACAGGGGAACACTGAAGCTTTCTTT
CAISPLQGNTEAFF
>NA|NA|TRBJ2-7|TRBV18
TGTGCCAGCTCACATAGGACTGATTCCTACGAGCAGTACTTC
CASSHRTDSYEQYF
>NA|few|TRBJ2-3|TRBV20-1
TGCAGTGCTAGAGATGAGGGGGGGCTGTTGCCAGATACGCAGTATTTT
CSARDEGGLLPDTQYF
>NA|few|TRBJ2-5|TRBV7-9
TGTGCCAGCAGCCCCTGGAACAATCGCCAAGAGACCCAGTACTTC
CASSPWNNRQETQYF
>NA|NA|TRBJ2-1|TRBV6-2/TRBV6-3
TGTGCCAGCAGTTTGTACCTAGGCGATGAGCAGTTCTTC
CASSLYLGDEQFF
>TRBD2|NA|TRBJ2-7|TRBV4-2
TGTGCCAGCAGCCAACCTAGCGGGTCAAGCTCCTACGAGCAGTACTTC
CASSQPSGSSSYEQYF
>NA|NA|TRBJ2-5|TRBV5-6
TGTGCCAGCAGGAAGCAGGGGAAGTCGGAGACCCAGTACTTC
CASRKQGKSETQYF
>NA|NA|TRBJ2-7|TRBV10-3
TGTGCCATCAGTTTGCCGGGACATCAGAACGAGCAGTACTTC
CAISLPGHQNEQYF
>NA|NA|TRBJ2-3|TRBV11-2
TGTGCCAGCCAACGACCGGGACTGGAAAACACAGATACGCAGTATTTT
CASQRPGLENTDTQYF
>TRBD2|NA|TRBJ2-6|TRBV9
TGTGCCAGCAGCCTCTATCGGGGGGGTTCCCGCTCTGGGGCCAACGTCCTGACTTTC
CASSLYRGGSRSGANVLTF
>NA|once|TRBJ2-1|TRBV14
TGTGCCAGCAGCCATGGGACACTCCACAATGAGCAGTTCTTC
CASSHGTLHNEQFF